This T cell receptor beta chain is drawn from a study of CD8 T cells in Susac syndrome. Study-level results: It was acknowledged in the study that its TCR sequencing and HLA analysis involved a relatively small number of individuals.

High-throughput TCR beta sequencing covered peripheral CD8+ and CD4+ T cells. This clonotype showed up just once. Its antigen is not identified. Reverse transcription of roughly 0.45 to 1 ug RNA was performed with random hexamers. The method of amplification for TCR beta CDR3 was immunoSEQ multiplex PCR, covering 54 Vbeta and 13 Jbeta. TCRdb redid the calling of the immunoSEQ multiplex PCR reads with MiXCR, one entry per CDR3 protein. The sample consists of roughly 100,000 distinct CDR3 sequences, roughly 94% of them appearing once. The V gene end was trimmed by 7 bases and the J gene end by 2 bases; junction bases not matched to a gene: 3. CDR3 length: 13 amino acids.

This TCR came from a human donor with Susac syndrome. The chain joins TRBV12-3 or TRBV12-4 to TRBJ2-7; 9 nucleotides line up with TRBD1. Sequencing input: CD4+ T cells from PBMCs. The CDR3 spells CASTRTGAYEQYF. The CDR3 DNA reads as TGTGCCAGCACAAGGACAGGGGCCTACGAGCAGTACTTC.